This T cell receptor beta chain was identified during a study of PD-L1 blockade in urothelial cancer. Across the whole study: Around 2014 therapy began: atezolizumab 1,200 mg intravenously every 3 weeks.

The CDR3 extends over 12 amino acids. V lost 5 bases, J lost 7 bases, and 4 bases stayed unmatched. Germline CDR1 is KGHSH and CDR2 is LQKENI. The repertoire was sequenced with immunoSEQ multiplex PCR; TCRdb's copy has only in-frame clones and lacks some. Of tens of thousands of clones detected, over 75% appear once; the ten largest clones hold 5% to 7.5%. This material consisted of PBMCs, taken around atezolizumab (anti-PD-L1) treatment. The rearrangement links TRBV18 to TRBJ2-7; TRBD1 matches 8 bases. This TCR was recovered from a man aged 40-50 years with urothelial cancer. This CDR3 reads CASSAGGGEQYF. CDR3 DNA: TGTGCCAGCTCAGCAGGGGGCGGGGAGCAGTACTTC. Combining the CDR3 with reference TRBV18 and TRBJ2-7 gives the whole variable domain NAGVMQNPRHLVRRRGQEARLRCSPMKGHSHVYWYRQLPEEGLKFMVYLQKENIIDESGMPKERFSAEFPKEGPSILRIQQVVRGDSAAYFCASSAGGGEQYFGPGTRLTVT.